This entry lists 18 T cell receptor beta chains sequenced from one sample in a study of identifying expanded T cells in peripheral blood. Method: immunoSEQ multiplex PCR; TCRdb's copy keeps in-frame clones and lacks some. The data contain around 120,000 clones, 80% to 90% of them singletons. Source material: blood. All receptors derive from a person between 18 and 69 years old in good health.

The rearrangement links TRBV6-4 to TRBJ2-4; D is perhaps TRBD2 (7 bases). With 3 bases removed from V and 9 bases from J, the gap between germline ends came to 15 bases. Germline CDR1 and CDR2: MRHNA and SNTAGT. CDR3 length equals 14 residues. The CDR3 nucleotides are TGTGCCAGCAGTGAGGGGGGGGGCTCAGGCATTCAGTACTTC. This sequence encodes CASSEGGGSGIQYF.

The J gene is TRBJ1-2, the V gene TRBV28; D unresolved. The germline CDR1 and CDR2 sequences are MDHEN and SYDVKM. V dropped 3 bases and J dropped 8 bases, with 16 bases sitting between them. The CDR3 covers 14 residues. Written as DNA, the CDR3 is TGTGCCAGCAGTTTCGTCAGTCGGGGAACGGGCTACACCTTC. Translating it yields CASSFVSRGTGYTF.

V gene TRBV5-1 combines with J gene TRBJ2-7, with a weak D call TRBD1 (6 bases). CDR1 SGHRS and CDR2 YFSETQ come from the germline V gene. The CDR3 spans 13 residues. V was trimmed by 3 bases and J by 2 bases, leaving 9 bases between them. The CDR3 spells CASSYDRTYEQYF. For the CDR3, the DNA is TGCGCCAGCAGCTACGACAGGACCTACGAGCAGTACTTC.

V is TRBV19 and J is TRBJ1-1, with a possible D match to TRBD1 (5 bases). Germline assignment: CDR1 LNHDA and CDR2 SQIVND (reference sequence). The germline V and J ends were trimmed by 4 bases and 4 bases, with 10 bases remaining between them. The CDR3 totals 13 residues. The CDR3 loop is CASSTGGFTEAFF. CDR3 DNA sequence: TGTGCCAGTAGTACCGGGGGGTTCACTGAAGCTTTCTTT.

The chain is built from TRBV7-9 and TRBJ2-5, with D unclear. Deletions cut 4 bases from V and 10 bases from J, with 10 bases between. Germline V gives CDR1 SEHNR, CDR2 FQNEAQ (reference sequence). The CDR3 extends over 11 amino acids. The CDR3 DNA follows: TGTGCCAGCAGCTCCACTGAGGTCCAGTACTTC. Amino acids: CASSSTEVQYF.

The chain uses TRBV7-9 and TRBJ1-1, with unresolved D. V lost 6 bases and J lost 1, with 3 bases in between. This CDR3 has 11 residues. Germline CDR1 is SEHNR and CDR2 is FQNEAQ (reference sequence). The CDR3 DNA reads TGTGCCAGCAGGAGGAACACTGAAGCTTTCTTT. As protein: CASRRNTEAFF.

This clone occurred a few times. The rearrangement links TRBV28 to TRBJ1-1; tentative D call: TRBD1 (6 bases). Germline CDR1 reads MDHEN; CDR2 reads SYDVKM. CDR3 length: 13 amino acids. Trimming removed 4 bases from V and 6 bases from J, with 12 bases in between. CDR3 coding DNA: TGTGCCAGCAGTTCCCCGCAGGGGTCTGAAGCTTTCTTT. Its translation is CASSSPQGSEAFF.

This clone was seen only once. Other DNA sequences in the same sample also yield this CDR3. As DNA, the CDR3 is TGTGCCAGTAGTATGGGGCAGACGAACACCGGGGAGCTGTTTTTT. Encoded protein: CASSMGQTNTGELFF. This chain connects TRBV19 to TRBJ2-2; weak D call: TRBD1 (5 bases). V lost 3 bases, J lost 0 bases, and 8 bases lay in between. The CDR3 spans 15 residues. From germline, CDR1 is LNHDA and CDR2 SQIVND (reference sequence).

This chain uses TRBV4-2 with TRBJ2-2; no definite D call. This CDR3 comprises 13 residues. CDR1 is LGHNA, CDR2 YNFKEQ, per germline. The ends were cut back, 4 bases at V and 3 bases at J, with 6 bases in the middle. CDR3 sequence: CASSRPDTGELFF. The CDR3, as DNA: TGTGCCAGCAGCCGGCCAGACACCGGGGAGCTGTTTTTT.

This clone was counted only a few times. The chain links TRBV7-9 to TRBJ1-1; TRBD1 might be the D (6 bases). The CDR3 sequence is 11 residues long. Germline V gene lookup returns CDR1 SEHNR and CDR2 FQNEAQ (reference sequence). Trimming left V 6 bases short and J 7 bases short, with 9 bases between. The DNA of the CDR3 is TGTGCCAGCAGAATGGACAGTGAAGCTTTCTTT. As protein: CASRMDSEAFF.

The rearrangement uses TRBV4-1 and TRBJ1-3; D unclear. The CDR3 contains 16 residues. Germline V gene data show CDR1 as MGHRA and CDR2 as YSYEKL. V was shortened by 0 bases and J by 0 bases, with 9 bases between the two germline ends. The CDR3 DNA is TGCGCCAGCAGCCAAGAATCACCGTACTCTGGAAACACCATATATTTT. Its protein is CASSQESPYSGNTIYF.

The rearrangement links TRBV7-9 to TRBJ2-7; the D gene is possibly TRBD2 (5 bases). Trimming cost V 1 base and J 3 bases, with 7 bases left between them. The CDR3 extends over 13 amino acids. Germline V gene data show CDR1 as SEHNR and CDR2 as FQNEAQ (reference sequence). CDR3 sequence reads: CASSLVGDYEQYF. The DNA for the CDR3 is TGTGCCAGCAGCTTAGTGGGAGACTACGAGCAGTACTTC.

The CDR3 sequence: CASSLGGQGYSGANVLTF. The CDR3, as DNA: TGTGCCAGCAGCTTAGGGGGACAGGGATACTCTGGGGCCAACGTCCTGACTTTC. The genes are TRBV7-9 and TRBJ2-6, with TRBD1 matching over 9 bases. V was pared by 1 base and J by 0 bases, with 4 bases of the junction left unmatched. The CDR3 consists of 18 residues. The germline gives CDR1 SEHNR, CDR2 FQNEAQ (reference sequence).

There are a few counts of this clone. The chain carries TRBV7-9 and TRBJ1-2; TRBD1 aligns across 7 bases. Germline assignment: CDR1 SEHNR and CDR2 FQNEAQ (reference sequence). Trimming removed 4 bases from V and 3 bases from J; junction bases left unmatched: 8. This CDR3 region has 15 residues. For the CDR3, the DNA is TGTGCCAGCAGCTATCCAGACAGGGAATACTATGGCTACACCTTC. It translates to CASSYPDREYYGYTF.

The chain has TRBV4-2 and TRBJ1-3, with D tentatively TRBD1 (5 bases). The germline gives CDR1 LGHNA, CDR2 YNFKEQ. V lost 1 base, J lost 0 bases, and 13 bases lay in between. This CDR3 is built from 17 residues. CDR3 protein: CASSQALGLYSGNTIYF. In DNA form, the CDR3 reads TGTGCCAGCAGCCAAGCTCTGGGACTGTACTCTGGAAACACCATATATTTT.

The chain recombines TRBV30 with TRBJ1-3, with D possibly TRBD1 on 6 matching bases. The germline V gene encodes CDR1 GTSNPN and CDR2 SVGIG (reference sequence). Trimming pared 5 bases from V and 0 bases from J, leaving 11 bases between. The CDR3 has 14 residues. CDR3 residues: CAWADSFSGNTIYF. CDR3 nucleotides: TGTGCCTGGGCGGACAGCTTCTCTGGAAACACCATATATTTT. The full variable domain, with the rest looked up from reference TRBV30 and TRBJ1-3, is SQTIHQWPATLVQPVGSPLSLECTVEGTSNPNLYWYRQAAGRGLQLLFYSVGIGQISSEVPQNLSASRPQDRQFILSSKKLLLSDSGFYLCAWADSFSGNTIYFGEGSWLTVV.

The chain links TRBV28 to TRBJ2-5; no clear D. V was cut by 2 bases and J by 6 bases, with 10 bases left in between. Per germline, CDR1 MDHEN and CDR2 SYDVKM. The CDR3 runs 13 residues. In DNA, the CDR3 is TGTGCCAGCAGTTTAATCACAGACAAGACCCAGTACTTC. This encodes CASSLITDKTQYF.

The V and J genes are TRBV5-1 and TRBJ2-5, with a weak D call TRBD1 (6 bases). This CDR3 has 13 amino acids. Germline assignment: CDR1 SGHRS and CDR2 YFSETQ. Trimming left V 4 bases short and J 5 bases short, with 12 bases between. The CDR3 loop reads CASSRQAWETQYF. CDR3 coding DNA: TGCGCCAGCAGCCGACAGGCGTGGGAGACCCAGTACTTC.